This is a list of T cell receptor beta chains from one sample in a study of blood T cell repertoires in COVID-19. Libraries were prepared by immunoSEQ multiplex PCR; TCRdb keeps only in-frame clonotypes and omits some of them. The sample contains roughly 150,000 clones, over 80% of which appear only once. Material: PBMCs or T cells enriched from blood (not recorded which). The receptors originated from a woman aged 40-49 years who had recovered from COVID-19. CDR3s include the opening cysteine and the closing phenylalanine or tryptophan. A D gene is named only where the DNA matches it firmly. Size tells how often a clone was seen (once, few, many) or the class of an expanded clone, and some rows leave it out.

clone_size d_call j_call v_call cdr3_aa cdr3_nt
- - TRBJ2-7 TRBV27 CASSLSGARTYEQYF TGTGCCAGCAGTTTATCAGGGGCCCGCACCTACGAGCAGTACTTC
- - TRBJ1-4 TRBV2 CASILRAGLNEKLFF TGTGCCAGCATCCTCCGGGCAGGGCTTAATGAAAAACTGTTTTTT
once TRBD2 TRBJ2-1 TRBV6-6 CASSPTSGDYNEQFF TGTGCCAGCAGTCCGACTAGCGGGGACTACAATGAGCAGTTCTTC
- - TRBJ1-1 TRBV6-2/TRBV6-3 CASSRRNTEAFF TGTGCCAGCAGTCGGAGGAACACTGAAGCTTTCTTT
many - TRBJ2-1 TRBV19 CASSRPFRTVSYNEQFF TGTGCCAGTAGCCGACCCTTTAGGACAGTCTCCTACAATGAGCAGTTCTTC
- - TRBJ1-6 TRBV25-1 CASHSGHADNSPLHF TGTGCCAGCCATTCGGGACACGCTGATAATTCACCCCTCCACTTT
- TRBD1 TRBJ2-1 TRBV5-6 CASSLVGDRFYNEQFF TGTGCCAGCAGCTTGGTCGGGGACAGGTTCTACAATGAGCAGTTCTTC
- TRBD2 TRBJ2-1 TRBV2 CASSESGGAYIEQFF TGTGCCAGCAGTGAAAGCGGGGGGGCCTACATTGAGCAGTTCTTC
- TRBD1 TRBJ1-1 TRBV6-5 CASQTGGLTEAFF TGTGCCAGCCAAACAGGGGGGCTCACTGAAGCTTTCTTT
- - TRBJ1-2 TRBV10-2 CASSAGGPFYGYTF TGCGCCAGCAGTGCTGGGGGCCCCTTCTATGGCTACACCTTC
few TRBD2 TRBJ2-5 TRBV30 CAWDLSSGEETQYF TGTGCCTGGGACCTTTCTAGCGGAGAAGAGACCCAGTACTTC
- - TRBJ1-3 TRBV7-9 CASSSYTSDRGNTIYF TGTGCCAGCAGCTCGTATACCTCTGACAGGGGAAACACCATATATTTT
- - TRBJ2-6 TRBV11-2 CASSPDRLGDYSGANVLTF TGTGCCAGCAGCCCCGACAGGCTAGGGGATTACTCTGGGGCCAACGTCCTGACTTTC
- - TRBJ2-3 TRBV7-3 CASSLSPRGPGDTQYF TGTGCCAGCAGCTTAAGCCCCCGCGGCCCTGGGGATACGCAGTATTTT
- - TRBJ1-2 TRBV10-3 CAIQDNYGYTF TGTGCCATCCAGGATAACTATGGCTACACCTTC
- - TRBJ1-2 TRBV27 CASSVGVGGYTF TGTGCCAGCAGCGTCGGGGTAGGTGGCTACACCTTC
- - TRBJ1-1 TRBV27 CASSPGAAEAFF TGTGCCAGCAGTCCCGGCGCGGCTGAAGCTTTCTTT
- - TRBJ2-7 TRBV5-1 CASSWGRALREQYF TGCGCCAGCAGCTGGGGCAGGGCCTTAAGGGAGCAGTACTTC
- TRBD1 TRBJ1-5 TRBV19 CARQGADQPQHF TGTGCCAGACAGGGGGCCGATCAGCCCCAGCATTTT
- TRBD1 TRBJ1-6 TRBV30 CAWCRTGDPDPLHF TGTGCCTGGTGCCGGACAGGGGACCCGGACCCCCTCCACTTT
- - TRBJ1-6 TRBV2 CASREYGEYNSPLHF TGTGCCAGCAGGGAATATGGGGAGTATAATTCACCCCTCCACTTT
- - TRBJ1-1 TRBV5-1 CASTLGGFTEAFF TGCGCCAGCACACTGGGGGGGTTCACTGAAGCTTTCTTT
- TRBD1 TRBJ1-3 TRBV29-1 CSVSHSAGQEGTIYF TGCAGCGTTTCCCATTCAGCAGGACAGGAGGGCACCATATATTTT
- - TRBJ1-3 TRBV28 CASSLPTGNTIYF TGTGCCAGCAGTTTACCCACGGGGAACACCATATATTTT
few - TRBJ1-6 TRBV19 CASSMTGITYNSPLHF TGTGCCAGTAGTATGACAGGAATCACCTATAATTCACCCCTCCACTTT